This T cell receptor beta chain was sequenced in a study of T cells expressing NK-cell markers. At the level of the study: Underlying the TCR beta repertoires were sorted CD3+CD56+NKG2C+, CD3+CD56+NKG2C- and CD3+CD56-NKG2C+ T cells. With respect to HCMV, seven of the eight sequenced donors were seropositive, and one was seronegative.

As for this clonotype: Its target is unknown.

This CDR3 is 14 amino acids long. Germline-derived CDR1 and CDR2 are MNHEY and SMNVEV (reference sequence). In generating TCR beta cDNA, 5'RACE template switching with UMIs was used. From the 5' RACE reads, TCRdb lists one entry per CDR3 protein and no DNA. The sample table includes 400,000 or so distinct CDR3 sequences. Study-wide points: Roughly 1.0-8% of CD8+ T cells in over five donors belonged to dominant NKG2C+ clonotypes.

The rearrangement uses TRBV27 and TRBJ2-5; TCRdb's assignment of TRBD2 cannot be checked, as there is no DNA. This TCR was sampled from a woman in her 50s in good health. The sample taken for sequencing was blood T cells: a sorted CD56 or NKG2C T cell subset, CD4+ or CD8+ T cells, or bulk PBMC T cells (not recorded which). The CDR3 spells CASRRLGGQETQYF.